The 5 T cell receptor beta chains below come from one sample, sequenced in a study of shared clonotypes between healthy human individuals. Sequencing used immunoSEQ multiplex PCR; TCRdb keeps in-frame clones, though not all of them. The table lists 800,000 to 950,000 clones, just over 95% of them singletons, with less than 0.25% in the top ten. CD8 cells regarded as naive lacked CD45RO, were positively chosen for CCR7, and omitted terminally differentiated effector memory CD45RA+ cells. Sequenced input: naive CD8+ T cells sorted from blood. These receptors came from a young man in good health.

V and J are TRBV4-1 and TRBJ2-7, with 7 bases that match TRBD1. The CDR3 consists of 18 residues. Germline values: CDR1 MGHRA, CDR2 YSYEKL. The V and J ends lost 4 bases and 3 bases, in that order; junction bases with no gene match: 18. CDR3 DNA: TGCGCCAGCAGCCCTTACGTTCACGACAGGGACGGAAGCTACGAGCAGTACTTC. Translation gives CASSPYVHDRDGSYEQYF.

CDR3 DNA sequence: TGTGCCAGCAGTTATGCAGGGGGGCTTGGAAACACCATATATTTT. It translates to CASSYAGGLGNTIYF. The chain couples TRBV6-5 to TRBJ1-3; 7 bases match TRBD1. The germline CDR1 and CDR2 sequences are MNHEY and SVGAGI. The V and J ends lost 3 bases and 3 bases, in that order; junction bases with no gene match: 5. The CDR3 totals 15 residues.

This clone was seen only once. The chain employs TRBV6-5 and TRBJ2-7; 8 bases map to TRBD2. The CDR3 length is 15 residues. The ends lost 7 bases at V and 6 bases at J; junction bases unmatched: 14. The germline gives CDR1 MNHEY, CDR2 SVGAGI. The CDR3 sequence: CASIKTGTGGSEQYF. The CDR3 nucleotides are TGTGCCAGCATCAAAACGGGGACGGGAGGGTCCGAGCAGTACTTC.

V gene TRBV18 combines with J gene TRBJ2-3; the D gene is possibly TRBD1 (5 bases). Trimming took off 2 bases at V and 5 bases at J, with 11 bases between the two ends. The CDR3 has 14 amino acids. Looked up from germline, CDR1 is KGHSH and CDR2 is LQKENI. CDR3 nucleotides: TGTGCCAGCTCACCATTGCAGGGTGAAGATACGCAGTATTTT. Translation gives CASSPLQGEDTQYF.

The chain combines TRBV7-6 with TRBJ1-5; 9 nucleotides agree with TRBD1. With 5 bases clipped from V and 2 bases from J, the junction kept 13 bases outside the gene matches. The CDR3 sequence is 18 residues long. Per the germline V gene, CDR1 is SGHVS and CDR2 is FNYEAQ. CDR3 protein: CASSHDRGTNVGNQPQHF. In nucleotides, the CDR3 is TGTGCCAGCAGCCACGACAGGGGGACGAATGTGGGCAATCAGCCCCAGCATTTT.